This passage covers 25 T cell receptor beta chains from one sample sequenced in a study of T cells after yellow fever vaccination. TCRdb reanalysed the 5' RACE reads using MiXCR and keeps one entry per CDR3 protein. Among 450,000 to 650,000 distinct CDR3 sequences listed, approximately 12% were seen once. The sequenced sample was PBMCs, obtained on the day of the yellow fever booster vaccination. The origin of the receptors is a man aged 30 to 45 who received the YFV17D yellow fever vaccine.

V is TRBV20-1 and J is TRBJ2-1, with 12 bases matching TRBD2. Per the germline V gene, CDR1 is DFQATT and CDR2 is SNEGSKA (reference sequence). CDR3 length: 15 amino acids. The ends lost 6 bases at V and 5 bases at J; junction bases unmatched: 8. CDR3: CSASLGTSGHNEQFF. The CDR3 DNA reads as TGCAGTGCATCCCTGGGGACTAGCGGGCACAATGAGCAGTTCTTC.

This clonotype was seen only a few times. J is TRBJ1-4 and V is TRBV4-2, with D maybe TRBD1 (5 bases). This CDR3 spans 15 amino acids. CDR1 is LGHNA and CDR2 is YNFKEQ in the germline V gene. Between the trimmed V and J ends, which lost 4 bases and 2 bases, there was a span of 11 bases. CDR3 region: CASSPGEVTNEKLFF. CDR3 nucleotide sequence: TGTGCCAGCAGCCCGGGGGAGGTCACTAATGAAAAACTGTTTTTT.

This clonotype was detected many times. CDR3 sequence reads: CASRYTGLAGDQETQYF. CDR3 DNA sequence: TGTGCCAGCAGGTACACGGGACTAGCGGGAGATCAAGAGACCCAGTACTTC. This rearrangement joins TRBV5-6 to TRBJ2-5, with 14 nucleotides matching TRBD2. Germline lookup yields CDR1 SGHDT and CDR2 YYEEEE. V dropped 5 bases and J dropped 2; count of bases not matched to a gene: 8. The CDR3 length is 17 residues.

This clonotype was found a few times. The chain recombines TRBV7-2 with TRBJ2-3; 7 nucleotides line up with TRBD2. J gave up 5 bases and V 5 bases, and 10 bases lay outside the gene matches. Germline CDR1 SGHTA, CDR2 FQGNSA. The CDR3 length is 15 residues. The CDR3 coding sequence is TGTGCCAGCAGCCTCATGCGGGAGACCGGAGATACGCAGTATTTT. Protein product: CASSLMRETGDTQYF.

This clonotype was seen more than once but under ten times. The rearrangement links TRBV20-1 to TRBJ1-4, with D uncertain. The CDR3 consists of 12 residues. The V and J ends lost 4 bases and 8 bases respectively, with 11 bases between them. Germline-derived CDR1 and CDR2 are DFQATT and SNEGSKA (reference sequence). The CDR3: CSATVDGEKLFF. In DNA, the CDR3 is TGCAGTGCTACCGTGGACGGGGAAAAACTGTTTTTT.

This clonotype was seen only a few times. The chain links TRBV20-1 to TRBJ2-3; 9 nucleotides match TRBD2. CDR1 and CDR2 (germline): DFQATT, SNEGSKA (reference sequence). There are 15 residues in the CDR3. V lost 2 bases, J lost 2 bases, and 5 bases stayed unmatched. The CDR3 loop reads CSARLPGLATDTQYF. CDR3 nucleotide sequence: TGCAGTGCTAGATTACCGGGACTAGCCACAGATACGCAGTATTTT.

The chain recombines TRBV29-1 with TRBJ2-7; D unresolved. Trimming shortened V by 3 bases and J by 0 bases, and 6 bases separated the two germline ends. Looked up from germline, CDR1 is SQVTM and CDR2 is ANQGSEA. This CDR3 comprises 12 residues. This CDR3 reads CSVDPGSYEQYF. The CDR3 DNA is TGCAGCGTTGATCCCGGCTCCTACGAGCAGTACTTC.

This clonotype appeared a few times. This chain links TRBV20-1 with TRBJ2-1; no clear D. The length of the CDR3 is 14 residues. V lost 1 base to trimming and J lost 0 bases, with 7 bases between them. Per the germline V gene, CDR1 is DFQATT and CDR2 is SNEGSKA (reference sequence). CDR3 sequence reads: CSARVGPSYNEQFF. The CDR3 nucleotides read TGCAGTGCTAGAGTCGGGCCCTCCTACAATGAGCAGTTCTTC.

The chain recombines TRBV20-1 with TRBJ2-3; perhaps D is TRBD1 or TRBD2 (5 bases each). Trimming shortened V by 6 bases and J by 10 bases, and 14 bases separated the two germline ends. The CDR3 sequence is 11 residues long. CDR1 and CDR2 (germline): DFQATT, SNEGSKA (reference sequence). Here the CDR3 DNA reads TGCAGTGCCTGGGACCACGATGCGCAGTATTTT. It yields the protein CSAWDHDAQYF.

CDR3 protein: CAISMTSAGTDTQYF. CDR3 DNA: TGTGCCATCAGTATGACTAGCGCTGGAACAGATACGCAGTATTTT. The chain combines TRBV10-3 with TRBJ2-3, with TRBD2 matching over 8 bases. Losses at the gene ends were 5 bases for V and 3 bases for J; bases not matched to a gene: 7. There are 15 residues in the CDR3. Germline lookup yields CDR1 ENHRY and CDR2 SYGVKD.

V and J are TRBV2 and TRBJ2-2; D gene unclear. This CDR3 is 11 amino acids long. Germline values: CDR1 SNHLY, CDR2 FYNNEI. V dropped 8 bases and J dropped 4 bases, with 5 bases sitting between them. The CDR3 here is CASVVTGELFF. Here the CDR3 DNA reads TGTGCCAGCGTAGTCACCGGGGAGCTGTTTTTT. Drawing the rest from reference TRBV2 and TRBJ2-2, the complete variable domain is EPEVTQTPSHQVTQMGQEVILRCVPISNHLYFYWYRQILGQKVEFLVSFYNNEISEKSEIFDDQFSVERPDGSNFTLKIRSTKLEDSAMYFCASVVTGELFFGEGSRLTVL.

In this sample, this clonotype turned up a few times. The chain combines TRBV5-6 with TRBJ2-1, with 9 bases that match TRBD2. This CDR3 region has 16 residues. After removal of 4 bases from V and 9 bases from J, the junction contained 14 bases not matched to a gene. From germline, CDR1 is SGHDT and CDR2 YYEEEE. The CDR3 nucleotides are TGTGCCAGCAGCCCCGGGCGGGAGGGCCATGAGGCTGAGCAGTTCTTC. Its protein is CASSPGREGHEAEQFF.

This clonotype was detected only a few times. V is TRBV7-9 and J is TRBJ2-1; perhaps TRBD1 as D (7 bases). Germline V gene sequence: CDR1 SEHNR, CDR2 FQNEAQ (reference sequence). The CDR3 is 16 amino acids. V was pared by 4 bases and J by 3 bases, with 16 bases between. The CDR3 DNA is TGTGCCAGCAGCTCGAATCAGGGGGGACTCTACAATGAGCAGTTCTTC. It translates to CASSSNQGGLYNEQFF.

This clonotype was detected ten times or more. The CDR3 DNA reads TGCGCCAGCTGGGGACCCGCGAGGTATTTT. Translation gives CASWGPARYF. The V gene is TRBV10-2, the J gene TRBJ2-3; D assignment may be TRBD1 or TRBD2 (5 bases each). With 8 bases removed from V and 14 bases from J, the gap between germline ends came to 14 bases. The CDR3 runs 10 residues. In germline, CDR1 is WSHSY, CDR2 SAAADI.

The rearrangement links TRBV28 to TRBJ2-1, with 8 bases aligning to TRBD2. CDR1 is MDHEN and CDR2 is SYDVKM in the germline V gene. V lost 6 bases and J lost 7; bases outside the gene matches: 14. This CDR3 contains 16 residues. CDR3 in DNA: TGTGCCAGCAGACCCTACCGGGAGGGCCGGGGTAATGAGCAGTTCTTC. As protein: CASRPYREGRGNEQFF.

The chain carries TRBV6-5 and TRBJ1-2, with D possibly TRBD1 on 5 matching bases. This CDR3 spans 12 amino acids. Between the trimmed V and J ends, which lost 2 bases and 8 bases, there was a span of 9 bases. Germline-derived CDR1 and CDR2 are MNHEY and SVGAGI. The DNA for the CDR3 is TGTGCCAGCAGTTACGGGGACGGCGGCTACACCTTC. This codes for CASSYGDGGYTF.

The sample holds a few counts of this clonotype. CDR3: CASSGSYGLPSYEQYF. In nucleotides, the CDR3 is TGTGCCAGCAGTGGATCCTACGGACTACCCTCCTACGAGCAGTACTTC. This sequence joins TRBV6-1 and TRBJ2-7; weak D call: TRBD2 (6 bases). There are 16 residues in the CDR3. Trimming removed 4 bases at V and 0 bases at J, with 16 bases between. Germline lookup yields CDR1 MNHNS and CDR2 SASEGT.

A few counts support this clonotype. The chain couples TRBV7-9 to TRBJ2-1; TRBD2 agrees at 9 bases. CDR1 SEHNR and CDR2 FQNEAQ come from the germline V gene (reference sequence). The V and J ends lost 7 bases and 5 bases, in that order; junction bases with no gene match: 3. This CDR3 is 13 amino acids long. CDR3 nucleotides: TGTGCCAGCAAGGGCGGGAGGGACAATGAGCAGTTCTTC. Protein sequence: CASKGGRDNEQFF.

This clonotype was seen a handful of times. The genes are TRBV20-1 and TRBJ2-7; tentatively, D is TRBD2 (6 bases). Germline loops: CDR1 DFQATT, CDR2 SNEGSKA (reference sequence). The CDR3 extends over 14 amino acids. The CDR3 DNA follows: TGCAGAGCTGCGCCTACGTCGGGGGTACCAGAGCAGTACTTC. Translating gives CRAAPTSGVPEQYF.

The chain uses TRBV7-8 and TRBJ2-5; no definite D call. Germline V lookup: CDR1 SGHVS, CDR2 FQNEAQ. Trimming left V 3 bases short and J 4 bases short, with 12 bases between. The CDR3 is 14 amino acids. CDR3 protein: CASSFNRMAETQYF. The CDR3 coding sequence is TGTGCCAGCAGCTTTAATCGGATGGCAGAGACCCAGTACTTC.

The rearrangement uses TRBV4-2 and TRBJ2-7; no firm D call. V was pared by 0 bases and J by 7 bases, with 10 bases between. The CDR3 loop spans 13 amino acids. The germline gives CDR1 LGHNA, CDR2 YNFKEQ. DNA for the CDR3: TGTGCCAGCAGCCAAGAACCGCAGGATGAGCAGTACTTC. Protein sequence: CASSQEPQDEQYF.

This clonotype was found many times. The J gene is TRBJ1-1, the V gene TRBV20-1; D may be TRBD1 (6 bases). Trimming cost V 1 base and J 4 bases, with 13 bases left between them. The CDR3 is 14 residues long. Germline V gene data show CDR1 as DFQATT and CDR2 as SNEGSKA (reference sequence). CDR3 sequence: CSARVRRGSTEAFF. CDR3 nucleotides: TGCAGTGCTAGAGTTAGGAGGGGGAGCACTGAAGCTTTCTTT.

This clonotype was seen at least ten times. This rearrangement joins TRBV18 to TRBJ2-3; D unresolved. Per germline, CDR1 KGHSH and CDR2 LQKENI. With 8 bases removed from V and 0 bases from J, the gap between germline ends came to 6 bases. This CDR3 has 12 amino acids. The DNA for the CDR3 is TGTGCCAGCAGCCCTAGCACAGATACGCAGTATTTT. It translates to CASSPSTDTQYF. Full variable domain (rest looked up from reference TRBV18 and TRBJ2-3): NAGVMQNPRHLVRRRGQEARLRCSPMKGHSHVYWYRQLPEEGLKFMVYLQKENIIDESGMPKERFSAEFPKEGPSILRIQQVVRGDSAAYFCASSPSTDTQYFGPGTRLTVL.

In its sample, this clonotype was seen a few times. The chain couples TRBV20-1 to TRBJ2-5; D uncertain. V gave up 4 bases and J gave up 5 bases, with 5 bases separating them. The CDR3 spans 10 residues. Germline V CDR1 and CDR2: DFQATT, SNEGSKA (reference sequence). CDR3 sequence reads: CSAIWETQYF. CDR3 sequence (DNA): TGCAGTGCTATATGGGAGACCCAGTACTTC.

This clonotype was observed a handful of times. The CDR3 protein is CASSSYSYGTQYF. The CDR3 coding sequence is TGTGCCAGCAGCTCGTACAGCTATGGGACCCAGTACTTC. The rearrangement links TRBV6-2 or TRBV6-3 to TRBJ2-5; no reliable D call. The germline V gene encodes CDR1 MNHEY and CDR2 SVGEGT. Trimming left V 6 bases short and J 7 bases short, with 15 bases between. CDR3 length: 13 residues.